This record looks at one T cell receptor beta chain sequence and its context. Libraries used 5'RACE template switching adding universal primer site and UMIs. For each CDR3 protein, TCRdb gives one entry from its re-call of the 5' RACE reads, without DNA. This table holds more than 120,000 distinct CDR3 sequences. This sample was included in a study of T cells expressing NK-cell markers. The length of the CDR3 is 16 residues. CDR1 and CDR2 (germline): SGHVS, FNYEAQ. The sequence was collected from a man younger than 35 in good health. V and J are TRBV7-6 and TRBJ2-1; TCRdb's assignment of TRBD2 cannot be checked, as there is no DNA. The sample comprised blood T cells: a sorted CD56 or NKG2C T cell subset, CD4+ or CD8+ T cells, or bulk PBMC T cells (not recorded which). This CDR3 is CASSSTSGTDYNEQFF. The full variable domain, its missing parts supplied by reference TRBV7-6 and TRBJ2-1, is GAGVSQSPRYKVTKRGQDVALRCDPISGHVSLYWYRQALGQGPEFLTYFNYEAQQDKSGLPNDRFSAERPEGSISTLTIQRTEQRDSAMYRCASSSTSGTDYNEQFFGPGTRLTVL.